This T cell receptor (beta chain) was identified in a study of CXCR4 blockade with PD-1 therapy in pancreatic cancer. The archived tumor blocks came from patients without neoadjuvant therapy before resection. Clones were sequenced by immunoSEQ multiplex PCR, and TCRdb holds only the in-frame ones, with some missing. Of roughly 18,000 clones in the sample, around three quarters are singletons; the top ten hold about 5.5%. Study-wide points: Only TCRbeta chains were sequenced here. More frequent amino acid clones had more nucleotide rearrangements, suggesting convergent selection. Tumor clonality averaged about 0.14 versus 0.05 in healthy blood, not predicting survival.

About this clone: As yet, its antigen is unknown.

With V trimmed by 6 bases and J by 7 bases, 7 bases remained unmatched. Germline V gene sequence: CDR1 SQVTM, CDR2 ANQGSEA. This CDR3 has 12 residues. The TCR sequence derives from a human donor with pancreatic ductal adenocarcinoma. Specimen: tumor tissue. The gene calls are TRBV29-1 and TRBJ1-1; 8 bases are a match to TRBD1. The CDR3 DNA reads TGCAGCGTGAACGAGGGACAGGATGAAGCTTTCTTT. Amino acids: CSVNEGQDEAFF.